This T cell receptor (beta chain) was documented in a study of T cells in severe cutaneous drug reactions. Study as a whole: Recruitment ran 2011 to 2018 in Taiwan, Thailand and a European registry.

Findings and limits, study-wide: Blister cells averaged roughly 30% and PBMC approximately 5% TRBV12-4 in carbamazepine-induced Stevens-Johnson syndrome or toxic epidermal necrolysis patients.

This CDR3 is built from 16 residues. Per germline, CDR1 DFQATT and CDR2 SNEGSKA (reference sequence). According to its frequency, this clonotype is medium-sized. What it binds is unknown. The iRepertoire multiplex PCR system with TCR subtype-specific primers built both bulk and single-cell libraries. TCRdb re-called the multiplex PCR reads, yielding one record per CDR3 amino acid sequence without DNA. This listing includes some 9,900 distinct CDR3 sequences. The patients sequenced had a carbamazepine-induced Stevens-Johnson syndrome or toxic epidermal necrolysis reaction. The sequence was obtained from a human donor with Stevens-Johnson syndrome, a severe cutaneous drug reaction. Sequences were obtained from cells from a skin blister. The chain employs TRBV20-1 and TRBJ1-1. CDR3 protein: CSARDPSGRPNTEAFF.